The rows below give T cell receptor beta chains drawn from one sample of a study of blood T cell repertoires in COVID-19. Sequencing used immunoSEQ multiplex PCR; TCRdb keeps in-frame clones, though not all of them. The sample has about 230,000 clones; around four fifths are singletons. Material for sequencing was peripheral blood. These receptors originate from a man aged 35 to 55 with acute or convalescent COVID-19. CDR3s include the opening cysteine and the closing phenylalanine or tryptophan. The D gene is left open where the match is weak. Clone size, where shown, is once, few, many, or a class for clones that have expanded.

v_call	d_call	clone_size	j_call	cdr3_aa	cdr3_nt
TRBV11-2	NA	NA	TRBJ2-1	CASSLVPRLNEQFF	TGTGCCAGCAGCTTAGTCCCTAGACTGAATGAGCAGTTCTTC
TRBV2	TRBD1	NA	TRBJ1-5	CASSEADRGNQPQHF	TGTGCCAGCAGTGAAGCTGACAGGGGTAATCAGCCCCAGCATTTT
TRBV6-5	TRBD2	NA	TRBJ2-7	CASTPGLAGSYEQYF	TGTGCCAGCACCCCTGGACTAGCGGGGTCCTACGAGCAGTACTTC
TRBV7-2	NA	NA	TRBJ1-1	CASSLGGYAEAFF	TGTGCCAGCAGCCTAGGCGGGTACGCTGAAGCTTTCTTT
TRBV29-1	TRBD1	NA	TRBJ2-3	CSVELSGQGFDTQYF	TGCAGCGTTGAATTATCCGGACAGGGGTTCGATACGCAGTATTTT
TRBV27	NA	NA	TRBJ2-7	CASSLSLSSSYEQYF	TGTGCCAGCAGTTTATCCCTCTCTAGCTCCTACGAGCAGTACTTC
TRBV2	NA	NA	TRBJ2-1	CASLLAHNEQFF	TGTGCCAGCCTACTAGCCCACAATGAGCAGTTCTTC
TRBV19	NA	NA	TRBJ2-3	CASSWTSSTDTQYF	TGTGCCAGTAGTTGGACTTCTAGCACAGATACGCAGTATTTT
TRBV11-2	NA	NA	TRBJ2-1	CASSPGAYNEQFF	TGTGCCAGCAGCCCCGGGGCCTACAATGAGCAGTTCTTC
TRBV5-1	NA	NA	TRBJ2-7	CASSPRTGYEQYF	TGCGCCAGCAGCCCCCGGACTGGATACGAGCAGTACTTC
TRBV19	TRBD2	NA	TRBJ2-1	CASSTGTSGGYNEQFF	TGTGCCAGTAGTACCGGGACTAGCGGGGGTTACAATGAGCAGTTCTTC
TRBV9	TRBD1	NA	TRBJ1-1	CASSMTGDEDTEAFF	TGTGCCAGCAGCATGACAGGGGATGAAGACACTGAAGCTTTCTTT
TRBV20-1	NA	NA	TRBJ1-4	CSALHQGKLFF	TGCAGTGCCTTACACCAGGGCAAACTGTTTTTT
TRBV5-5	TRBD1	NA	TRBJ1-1	CASSSTGTGPLNTEAFF	TGTGCCAGCAGTTCTACCGGGACAGGGCCCCTGAACACTGAAGCTTTCTTT
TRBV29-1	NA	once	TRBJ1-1	CSVPYREFVGNTEAFF	TGCAGCGTTCCATACAGGGAATTCGTGGGGAACACTGAAGCTTTCTTT
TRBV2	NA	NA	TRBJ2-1	CASSSSDYNEQFF	TGTGCCAGCAGCTCTAGCGACTACAATGAGCAGTTCTTC
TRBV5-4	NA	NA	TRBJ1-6	CASSLESGINSPLHF	TGTGCCAGCAGCTTGGAATCGGGGATTAATTCACCCCTCCACTTT
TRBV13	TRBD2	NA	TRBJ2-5	CASSSTSGLQETQYF	TGTGCCAGCAGCTCGACTAGCGGTTTACAAGAGACCCAGTACTTC
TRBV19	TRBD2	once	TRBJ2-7	CASSMSLAAPYEQYF	TGTGCCAGTAGTATGTCCCTAGCGGCCCCCTACGAGCAGTACTTC
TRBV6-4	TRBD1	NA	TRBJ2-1	CASSDQGVPYNEQFF	TGTGCCAGCAGTGACCAGGGGGTGCCCTACAATGAGCAGTTCTTC
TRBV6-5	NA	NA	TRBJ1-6	CASSLRGPESPLHF	TGTGCCAGCAGTCTCAGGGGTCCAGAGTCACCCCTCCACTTT
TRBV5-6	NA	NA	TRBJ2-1	CASSLPPNANEQFF	TGTGCCAGCAGTTTGCCACCTAATGCGAATGAGCAGTTCTTC
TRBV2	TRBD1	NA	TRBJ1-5	CASRGTVTSWSNQPQHF	TGTGCCAGCAGAGGGACAGTCACCTCTTGGAGCAATCAGCCCCAGCATTTT
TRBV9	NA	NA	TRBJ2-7	CASSVASRYEQYF	TGTGCCAGCAGCGTAGCTTCCCGCTACGAGCAGTACTTC
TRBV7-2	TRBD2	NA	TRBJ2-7	CASSLGRSGSSPSEQYF	TGTGCCAGCAGCTTAGGGCGGAGCGGGAGTAGCCCTAGCGAGCAGTACTTC
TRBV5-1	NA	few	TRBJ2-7	CASSWSPGKGNEQYF	TGCGCCAGCAGCTGGAGCCCAGGGAAGGGGAACGAGCAGTACTTC
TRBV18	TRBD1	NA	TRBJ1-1	CASSLQGQGNTEAFF	TGTGCCAGCTCCCTTCAGGGACAGGGTAACACTGAAGCTTTCTTT
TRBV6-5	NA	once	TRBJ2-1	CASSSYLRGNEQFF	TGTGCCAGCAGCTCCTATTTACGCGGGAATGAGCAGTTCTTC
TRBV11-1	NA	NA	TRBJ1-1	CASSLAQGHNTEAFF	TGTGCCAGCAGCTTAGCGCAGGGACACAACACTGAAGCTTTCTTT
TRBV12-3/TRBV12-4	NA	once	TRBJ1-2	CASSLGRNYGYTF	TGTGCCAGCAGTCTGGGCAGGAACTATGGCTACACCTTC
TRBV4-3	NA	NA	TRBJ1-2	CASSQEAGTYGYTF	TGCGCCAGCAGCCAAGAAGCAGGCACCTATGGCTACACCTTC